These 6 T cell receptor beta chains came from one sample sequenced in a study of blood T cell repertoires in COVID-19. Sequencing was performed with immunoSEQ multiplex PCR; in TCRdb, only in-frame clones are kept and a portion is missing. The sample has approximately 37,000 clones; 70% to 90% are singletons. Sequencing was done on a sample of peripheral blood. All receptors come from a man aged 50 to 59 in a cohort sampled during active COVID-19.

DNA for the CDR3: TGTGCCAGTAGCGACAGGCCCCTAGGGCAGCCCCAGCATTTT. Translation gives CASSDRPLGQPQHF. V and J are TRBV19 and TRBJ1-5; a possible D gene is TRBD1 (6 bases). Germline assignment: CDR1 LNHDA and CDR2 SQIVND (reference sequence). This CDR3 is built from 14 residues. Trimming removed 6 bases from V and 7 bases from J, with 16 bases in between.

This clone was seen only a few times. This chain joins TRBV24-1 and TRBJ2-2; 9 nucleotides align to TRBD1. Germline V CDR1 and CDR2: KGHDR, SFDVKD. This CDR3 region has 19 residues. Germline trimming cut 2 bases from V and 8 bases from J; bases unmatched to any gene: 17. The CDR3 here is CATSDSTPRDRETRGELFF. CDR3 DNA sequence: TGTGCCACCAGTGATTCCACCCCCCGGGACAGGGAGACGCGAGGGGAGCTGTTTTTT.

The chain carries TRBV5-6 and TRBJ2-5, with 12 bases lining up with TRBD1. The V gene's germline CDR1 is SGHDT and CDR2 YYEEEE. Germline trimming cut 4 bases from V and 4 bases from J; bases unmatched to any gene: 8. This CDR3 is 16 amino acids long. The CDR3 sequence: CASSRDRGQSGETQYF. The CDR3 bases are TGTGCCAGCAGCCGGGACAGGGGGCAATCGGGAGAGACCCAGTACTTC.

The V call is TRBV21-1, the J call TRBJ1-2. TRBV21-1 is a listed pseudogene. The CDR3 totals 12 residues. The CDR3 DNA reads TGTGCCAGCAGCACCCGGGAAGAAGGCTACACCTTC. Translating it yields CASSTREEGYTF.

The chain carries TRBV3-1 (or the pseudogene TRBV3-2) and TRBJ1-1, with D hard to call. CDR1 and CDR2 from the germline V gene are LGHDT and YNNKEL (reference sequence). The CDR3 totals 16 residues. Deletions cut 3 bases from V and 4 bases from J, with 18 bases between. CDR3 sequence (DNA): TGTGCCAGCAGCCATCCCCCTCAGATGATGGCCACTGAAGCTTTCTTT. Amino acid sequence: CASSHPPQMMATEAFF.

The chain combines TRBV6-1 with TRBJ2-7; D perhaps matches TRBD1 (5 bases). The CDR3 has 17 amino acids. Germline CDR1 and CDR2: MNHNS and SASEGT. V lost 3 bases and J lost 5, with 23 bases in between. The CDR3 is CASSELPPFAGFDEQYV. The CDR3 region has the DNA TGTGCCAGCAGTGAGCTGCCCCCCTTTGCAGGGTTTGACGAGCAGTACGTC.